The present T cell receptor beta chain was sequenced within a study of shared clonotypes between healthy human individuals. The CDR3 sequence is 14 residues long. The V and J ends lost 3 bases and 6 bases respectively, with 15 bases between them. Germline CDR1 SEHNR, CDR2 FQNEAQ (reference sequence). The repertoire was sequenced with immunoSEQ multiplex PCR; TCRdb's copy has only in-frame clones and lacks some. The sample shows around 450,000 clones, about 76% of them seen only once. V gene TRBV7-9 combines with J gene TRBJ2-7; the D call may be TRBD1 or TRBD2 (5 bases each). The sample was PBMCs. The origin of this receptor is a woman aged 40 to 50 in good health. Some clones in this sample may be carry-over from other donors' samples. The CDR3: CASSFEGINREQYF. DNA for the CDR3: TGTGCCAGCAGCTTCGAGGGGATAAATCGCGAGCAGTACTTC.